This T cell receptor (beta chain) was documented in a study of shared clonotypes between healthy human individuals. The wider study: A donor's plate count was three for CD4 naive and three for CD4 memory; CD8 naive had two and CD8 memory one.

Assay: immunoSEQ multiplex PCR; the TCRdb copy retains only in-frame clones and omits some. The table lists nearly 2 million clones, approximately 94% of them singletons. V shed 3 bases and J shed 6 bases, with 10 bases lying between them. The germline V gene encodes CDR1 SGHDT and CDR2 YYEEEE. The CDR3 is 14 residues long. In the case of this clone: Its antigen remains unidentified.

Study results and caveats: The sole specimen, blood, was sampled, and tissue repertoires likely differ. The naive CD4 repertoires of a handful of donors were compared, and approximately 5.3% of clonotypes were shared.

Naive CD8 cells comprised CD45RO-negative, CCR7-positively selected cells, excluding terminally differentiated effector memory CD45RA+ cells. Study donors comprised healthy, HIV-negative adults devoid of recent acute infection or vaccination. Sequenced sample: naive CD8+ T cells sorted from blood. The V and J genes are TRBV5-6 and TRBJ1-6; tentatively, D is TRBD1 (6 bases). This clonotype originated in a man younger than 35 in good health. CDR3 in DNA: TGTGCCAGCAGCTGGACAGAGGGTAATTCACCCCTCCACTTT. This codes for CASSWTEGNSPLHF.